Sequencing of this TCR beta chain was carried out in a study of T cell changes during pregnancy in multiple sclerosis. After removal of 4 bases from V and 7 bases from J, the junction contained 11 bases not matched to a gene. There are 16 residues in the CDR3. CDR1 and CDR2 from the germline V gene are MDHEN and SYDVKM. Using immunoSEQ multiplex PCR, the repertoire was profiled, and TCRdb retains in-frame clones only, with some absent. Of 65,000 to 90,000 clones listed, 92% are singletons. This TCR was sampled from a female donor with multiple sclerosis, enrolled in a pregnancy study. The material sequenced was peripheral blood, taken before pregnancy. The chain carries TRBV28 and TRBJ2-1, with 9 bases that match TRBD2. The CDR3 here is CASSWLAGLVGNEQFF. CDR3 DNA sequence: TGTGCCAGCAGTTGGCTAGCGGGACTCGTAGGGAATGAGCAGTTCTTC.